This T cell receptor beta chain was recorded in a study of OX40 agonist ivuxolimab in advanced cancers. In the study overall: Ivuxolimab was a fully human IgG2 agonistic monoclonal antibody targeting the costimulatory receptor OX40 (CD134). Intravenous ivuxolimab was administered to patients every 2 weeks at six dose levels: 0.01, 0.1, 0.3, 1.5, 3 and 10 mg/kg. Among the roughly 50 dose-escalation patients, some 20 had hepatocellular carcinoma, approximately 15 melanoma, 9 renal cell carcinoma and 9 head and neck cancer. The dose-escalation cohort was 82.7% male with a mean age of about 60 years, ranging from roughly 23 to 85. Prior anti-PD-1, anti-PD-L1 or anti-CTLA-4 therapy was permitted, and 35% to 40% of dose-escalation patients had received checkpoint inhibitors. Partial responses were achieved by three dose-escalation patients, of whom one had hepatocellular carcinoma and two had cutaneous melanoma. Peripheral TCRbeta sequencing aimed to test whether ivuxolimab altered TCR sequence diversity and caused clonal T-cell expansion. The monotherapy dose-escalation portion (N of about 57 patients) of the phase I ivuxolimab trial is reported in the paper. Results and caveats for the whole study, not just this receptor: Partial responders in the 0.1-3.0 mg/kg groups had among the lowest normalized peripheral clonal expansion, especially among CD8+ T cells. After ivuxolimab, more expanded clones were found on average in CD8+ T cells than in CD4+ T cells. At doses of 0.1 to 3.0 mg/kg, clonal expansion of both CD4+ and CD8+ blood T cells was observed from baseline to week 6. Which antigens the clonally expanded peripheral T cells were specific for was not determined. Low levels of normalized T-cell clonal expansion were also seen in some patients who did not respond.

The trial excluded patients who had a history of autoimmune disease or were on systemic immunosuppression. Peripheral blood for TCR sequencing was collected from all dose cohorts at baseline, on cycle 4 day 1, and on cycle 7 day 1. The samples were taken from a phase I, first-in-human, multicenter, open-label dose-escalation trial of ivuxolimab. The trial enrolled adults with locally advanced or metastatic head and neck squamous cell, hepatocellular, melanoma or renal cell carcinoma. CD4+ and CD8+ T cells were sorted separately from peripheral blood before TCR sequencing. To sequence the TCRbeta CDR3 region, genomic DNA was isolated from the sorted cells. The immunoSEQ Assay was used for sequencing of TCRbeta CDR3 regions. TCRdb stores this immuneACCESS table with in-frame sequences only. Part of the clones is absent; in the studies checked, under half of the shortfall reflects unresolved V genes, and no reason is known for the rest. Within this sample are some 83,000 clones, with more than 75% of them counted one time only. The ten top clones hold around 0.79% of the sample.

Concerning this clone: Its antigen has not been determined. Base qualities were left out, and no much larger clone turns up one base away.

CDR3 length: 15 amino acids, cysteine to phenylalanine. Just the 45-base CDR3 DNA is kept, in frame starting at base 1. The germline V gene provides CDR1 SGHTA and CDR2 FQGTGA. At the junction V is shortened by 5 bases and J by 6 bases, with 17 bases in between. This receptor chain uses TRBV7-3 and TRBJ2-1; the D gene is perhaps TRBD1 or TRBD2, each of them matching over 5 bases. The sequence was collected from an adult with an advanced solid tumor such as melanoma, head and neck, liver or kidney cancer. Sequenced here: CD4+ or CD8+ T cells sorted from blood, sampled in a trial of the OX40 agonist ivuxolimab. For the CDR3, the sequence is CASSPGTGRSNEQFF. The DNA reads as follows: TGTGCCAGCAGCCCCGGGACGGGGAGAAGCAATGAGCAGTTCTTC.